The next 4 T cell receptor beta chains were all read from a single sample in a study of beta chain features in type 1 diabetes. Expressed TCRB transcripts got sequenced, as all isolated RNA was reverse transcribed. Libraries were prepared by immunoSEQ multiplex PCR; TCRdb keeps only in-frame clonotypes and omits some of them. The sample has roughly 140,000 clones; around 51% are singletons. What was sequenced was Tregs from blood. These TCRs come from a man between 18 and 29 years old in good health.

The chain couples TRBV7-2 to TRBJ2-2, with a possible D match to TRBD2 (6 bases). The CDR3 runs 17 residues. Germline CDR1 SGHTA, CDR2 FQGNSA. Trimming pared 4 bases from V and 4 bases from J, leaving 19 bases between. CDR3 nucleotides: TGTGCCAGCAGCTCGCCCAGGATGCGGAGGGTCACCGGGGAGCTGTTTTTT. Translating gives CASSSPRMRRVTGELFF.

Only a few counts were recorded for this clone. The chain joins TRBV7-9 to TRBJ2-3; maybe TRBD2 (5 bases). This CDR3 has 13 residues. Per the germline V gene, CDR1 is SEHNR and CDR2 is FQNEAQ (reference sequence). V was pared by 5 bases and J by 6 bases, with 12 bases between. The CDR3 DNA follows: TGTGCCAGCAGCCCCCCGGGAACCGATACGCAGTATTTT. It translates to CASSPPGTDTQYF.

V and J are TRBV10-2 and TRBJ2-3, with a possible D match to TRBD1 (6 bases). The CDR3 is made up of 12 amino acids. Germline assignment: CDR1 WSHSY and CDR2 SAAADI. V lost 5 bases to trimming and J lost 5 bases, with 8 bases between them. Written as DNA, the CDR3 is TGCGCCAGCAGTCGGACAGAAGATACGCAGTATTTT. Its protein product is CASSRTEDTQYF.

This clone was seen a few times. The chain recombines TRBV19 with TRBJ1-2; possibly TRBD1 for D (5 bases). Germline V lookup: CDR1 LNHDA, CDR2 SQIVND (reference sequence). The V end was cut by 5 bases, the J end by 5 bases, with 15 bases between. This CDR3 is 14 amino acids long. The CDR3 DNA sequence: TGTGCCAGTAGTCTCACGTCCGGGGGATATGGCTACACCTTC. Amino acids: CASSLTSGGYGYTF.